Shown below are 30 T cell receptor beta chains from a single sample sequenced in a study of CD8 T cells in ankylosing spondylitis (dated by TCRdb to the late 2010s). The method was 5' RACE. The data were produced on an Illumina HiSeq 2500. TCRdb redid the processing of the public reads, applying fastp at Q25 and MiXCR, and retained in-frame beta chains. CDR3 protein duplicates are merged, each entry listing the most common genes and DNA. For this sample there are about 69,000 distinct CDR3 sequences; 5.3% appear just once. The ten largest clones capture over 2% of the sample. Sequenced sample: blood, either unsorted or a sorted T cell fraction (not recorded which). These receptors came from a male donor with ankylosing spondylitis or in good health (not recorded which).

The table lists this clonotype with many counts. The V and J genes are TRBV6-1 and TRBJ2-2; 13 bases align to TRBD2. There are 18 residues in the CDR3. Germline V CDR1 and CDR2: MNHNS, SASEGT. Germline trimming cut 6 bases from V and 4 bases from J; bases unmatched to any gene: 11. CDR3 nucleotide sequence: TGTGCCAGCAGGTCAACTAGCGGGGGGGCTTATGGCACCGGGGAGCTGTTTTTT. Amino acids: CASRSTSGGAYGTGELFF.

This clonotype was detected many times. This sequence joins TRBV14 and TRBJ1-6, with D unclear. The CDR3 runs to 12 residues. The germline V gene has CDR1 SGHDN and CDR2 FVKESK. Trimming shortened V by 4 bases and J by 13 bases, and 11 bases separated the two germline ends. The CDR3 sequence: CASSPSLTPLHF. The DNA of the CDR3 is TGTGCCAGCAGCCCTTCCCTTACGCCCCTCCACTTT.

In this sample, this clonotype turned up many times. This rearrangement joins TRBV12-3 or TRBV12-4 to TRBJ2-7; tentative D call: TRBD1 (5 bases). Trimming took off 3 bases at V and 5 bases at J, with 8 bases between the two ends. There are 12 residues in the CDR3. As DNA, the CDR3 is TGTGCCAGCAGTTTGTCAGGGCACGAGCAGTACTTC. Protein product: CASSLSGHEQYF.

This clonotype was seen many times. This chain connects TRBV4-2 to TRBJ2-1, with 7 bases matching TRBD2. CDR1 is LGHNA and CDR2 is YNFKEQ in the germline V gene. The length of the CDR3 is 19 residues. Trimming cost V 1 base and J 6 bases; bases outside gene matches: 18. CDR3 in amino acids: CASSQVRGERSDPINEQFF. The CDR3 bases are TGTGCCAGCAGCCAAGTTCGGGGGGAGAGGTCCGACCCTATCAATGAGCAGTTCTTC.

The table lists this clonotype with many counts. V and J are TRBV3-1 and TRBJ1-3, with D uncertain. Germline V gene lookup returns CDR1 LGHDT and CDR2 YNNKEL (reference sequence). The CDR3 spans 14 residues. V shed 4 bases and J shed 2 bases, with 9 bases lying between them. The chain's CDR3 is CASSPLQAGNTIYF. In DNA, the CDR3 is TGTGCCAGCAGCCCGCTCCAGGCTGGAAACACCATATATTTT.

This clonotype showed up many times. J is TRBJ2-1 and V is TRBV7-9; TRBD1 might be the D (5 bases). The CDR3 is made up of 15 amino acids. Germline V gene data show CDR1 as SEHNR and CDR2 as FQNEAQ (reference sequence). The V and J ends lost 5 bases and 7 bases respectively, with 18 bases between them. DNA for the CDR3: TGTGCCAGCAGCAAAGGGCTGGGGCCTCTAAATGAGCAGTTCTTC. Translating gives CASSKGLGPLNEQFF.

The chain uses TRBV11-2 and TRBJ2-5, with D hard to call. With 0 bases removed from V and 4 bases from J, the gap between germline ends came to 15 bases. Germline V gene sequence: CDR1 SGHAT, CDR2 FQNNGV. The CDR3 length is 16 residues. The DNA of the CDR3 is TGTGCCAGCAGCTTAGATTTCGGTTCGGGCAGAGAGACCCAGTACTTC. It translates to CASSLDFGSGRETQYF.

This clonotype was detected many times. V gene TRBV6-2 or TRBV6-3 combines with J gene TRBJ2-7; possibly TRBD2 for D (6 bases). The V end lost 5 bases, the J end lost 0 bases, and 14 bases lay between the germline ends. The germline gives CDR1 MNHEY, CDR2 SVGEGT. The CDR3 is made up of 15 amino acids. The DNA for the CDR3 is TGTGCCAGCAGTCGGAGTTCGACTAGCTCCTACGAGCAGTACTTC. It encodes CASSRSSTSSYEQYF.

This clonotype has ten or more counts. This chain uses TRBV20-1 with TRBJ2-7; possible D gene TRBD2, 5 bases. Germline CDR1 is DFQATT and CDR2 is SNEGSKA (reference sequence). The CDR3 has 14 amino acids. Trimming pared 1 base from V and 7 bases from J, leaving 17 bases between. The CDR3 DNA reads as TGCAGTGCTAGAGGTCCCGGGAACCTGTGGGAGCAGTACTTC. This translates into CSARGPGNLWEQYF.

This clonotype was found many times. The chain carries TRBV3-1 and TRBJ2-7; the match to TRBD1 covers 10 bases. From germline, CDR1 is LGHDT and CDR2 YNNKEL (reference sequence). With 1 base clipped from V and 6 bases from J, the junction kept 9 bases outside the gene matches. The CDR3 has 16 residues. The DNA of the CDR3 is TGTGCCAGCAGCCAAGGAGAGGGACAGGGGACGTCCGAGCAGTACTTC. This sequence encodes CASSQGEGQGTSEQYF.

Many counts were recorded for this clonotype. V gene TRBV5-1 combines with J gene TRBJ2-7; D is unclear. V lost 1 base, J lost 6 bases, and 11 bases lay in between. Germline V gene lookup returns CDR1 SGHRS and CDR2 YFSETQ. The CDR3 contains 13 residues. CDR3 in DNA: TGCGCCAGCAGCTTGAATGAGCTCCCCGAGCAGTACTTC. It specifies CASSLNELPEQYF.

In this sample, this clonotype turned up many times. The V call is TRBV12-3 or TRBV12-4, the J call TRBJ2-7, with 7 bases fitting TRBD2. The CDR3 length is 15 residues. Trimming removed 6 bases from V and 5 bases from J; junction bases left unmatched: 13. CDR3 loop: CASSPRGEGSDEQYF. DNA of the CDR3: TGTGCCAGCAGCCCACGAGGGGAGGGATCGGACGAGCAGTACTTC.

This clonotype is labeled as medium-sized. The chain has TRBV11-2 and TRBJ2-1; the D is unclear. Looked up from germline, CDR1 is SGHAT and CDR2 is FQNNGV. The CDR3 consists of 16 residues. Trimming stripped 1 base from V and 4 bases from J, with 14 bases between. For the CDR3, the DNA is TGTGCCAGCAGCTTAGCGGCGATACACACGTACAATGAGCAGTTCTTC. The encoded protein is CASSLAAIHTYNEQFF.

This clonotype was observed at least ten times. V gene TRBV18 combines with J gene TRBJ2-3, with D maybe TRBD2 (6 bases). Germline CDR1 is KGHSH and CDR2 is LQKENI. The CDR3 totals 12 residues. Trimming took 2 bases from V and 8 from J, leaving 8 bases between them. For the CDR3, the DNA is TGTGCCAGCTCACCAGTCGGGGGTACGCAGTATTTT. It is translated as CASSPVGGTQYF.

This clonotype came up many times. The chain combines TRBV4-2 with TRBJ2-5; D gene unclear. The CDR3 has 14 amino acids. V was trimmed by 0 bases and J by 2 bases, leaving 7 bases between them. In germline, CDR1 is LGHNA, CDR2 YNFKEQ. CDR3 protein: CASSQERVQETQYF. Written as DNA, the CDR3 is TGTGCCAGCAGCCAAGAAAGGGTTCAAGAGACCCAGTACTTC.

This clonotype was detected ten times or more. The V call is TRBV20-1, the J call TRBJ2-3, with 8 bases identical to TRBD2. CDR3 size: 14 residues. V was clipped by 3 bases and J by 3 bases; unmatched bases: 5. Germline lookup yields CDR1 DFQATT and CDR2 SNEGSKA (reference sequence). The CDR3 DNA follows: TGCAGTGCTAGCGGGGGGGCCGTAACAGATACGCAGTATTTT. This encodes CSASGGAVTDTQYF.

This clonotype showed up many times. This chain links TRBV5-1 with TRBJ2-5; maybe TRBD1 (5 bases). Deletions cut 0 bases from V and 5 bases from J, with 14 bases between. The germline V gene encodes CDR1 SGHRS and CDR2 YFSETQ. The CDR3 length is 15 residues. This CDR3 reads CASSLVAGYSETQYF. CDR3 DNA sequence: TGCGCCAGCAGCTTGGTAGCAGGGTATTCGGAGACCCAGTACTTC.

This clonotype was counted at least ten times. The chain couples TRBV10-3 to TRBJ2-5; D unclear. Trimming took 0 bases from V and 4 from J, leaving 12 bases between them. Germline V CDR1 and CDR2: ENHRY, SYGVKD. The CDR3 spans 15 residues. Here the CDR3 reads CAISESAGVGETQYF. Written as DNA, the CDR3 is TGTGCCATCAGTGAGTCTGCTGGAGTAGGAGAGACCCAGTACTTC.

The table lists this clonotype with many counts. This chain connects TRBV4-1 to TRBJ2-7; 9 nucleotides line up with TRBD1. The CDR3 runs to 14 residues. The junction had 4 bases not matched to a gene; V was cut back by 4 bases and J by 3 bases. The germline V gene encodes CDR1 MGHRA and CDR2 YSYEKL. The CDR3 loop reads CASSLKTGGYEQYF. CDR3 coding DNA: TGCGCCAGCAGCCTTAAGACAGGGGGCTACGAGCAGTACTTC.

This clonotype has ten or more counts. The chain uses TRBV5-1 and TRBJ2-1; 10 bases fit TRBD2. Germline values: CDR1 SGHRS, CDR2 YFSETQ. The ends lost 3 bases at V and 8 bases at J; junction bases unmatched: 11. The CDR3 sequence is 16 residues long. CDR3 protein: CASSSSPAGGPDEQFF. The CDR3 DNA follows: TGCGCCAGCAGCTCATCCCCAGCGGGGGGGCCAGATGAGCAGTTCTTC.

This clonotype has ten or more counts. The V and J genes are TRBV29-1 and TRBJ1-5; D remains unclear. Trimming pared 4 bases from V and 6 bases from J, leaving 13 bases between. CDR1 and CDR2 from the germline V gene are SQVTM and ANQGSEA. The CDR3 loop spans 13 amino acids. CDR3 sequence (DNA): TGCAGCGTTGGAAACTCGGTAACTCAGCCCCAGCATTTT. This encodes CSVGNSVTQPQHF.

The V and J genes are TRBV7-9 and TRBJ2-5; D remains unclear. This CDR3 has 12 amino acids. The ends were cut back, 5 bases at V and 5 bases at J, with 9 bases in the middle. The V gene's germline CDR1 is SEHNR and CDR2 FQNEAQ (reference sequence). The CDR3 sequence is CASSQRLETQYF. The CDR3 DNA sequence: TGTGCCAGCAGCCAGCGTTTGGAGACCCAGTACTTC.

Ten or more counts support this clonotype. V and J are TRBV12-3 or TRBV12-4 and TRBJ2-1, with TRBD2 identical over 12 bases. The CDR3 totals 17 residues. Trimming removed 6 bases from V and 0 bases from J; junction bases left unmatched: 6. The CDR3 protein is CASSRGLAGHSYNEQFF. The CDR3 DNA reads TGTGCCAGCAGCCGAGGACTAGCGGGGCACTCCTACAATGAGCAGTTCTTC.

Many counts were recorded for this clonotype. The gene calls are TRBV20-1 and TRBJ2-1, with TRBD2 matching over 8 bases. The CDR3 is 13 residues long. CDR1 and CDR2 from the germline V gene are DFQATT and SNEGSKA (reference sequence). With V trimmed by 1 base and J by 9 bases, 5 bases remained unmatched. CDR3 sequence (DNA): TGCAGTGCTAGAGCGGGGACTAGACTTGAGCAGTTCTTC. It encodes CSARAGTRLEQFF.

This chain joins TRBV7-3 and TRBJ2-7; 9 bases align to TRBD2. CDR1 SGHTA and CDR2 FQGTGA come from the germline V gene. The junction had 1 base not matched to a gene; V was cut back by 1 base and J by 0 bases. This CDR3 region has 15 residues. CDR3 sequence reads: CASSLSGGVSYEQYF. CDR3 bases: TGTGCCAGCAGCTTAAGCGGGGGGGTCTCCTACGAGCAGTACTTC.

This clonotype was seen ten or more times. V usage is TRBV3-1 and J usage is TRBJ2-7; D unclear. V was shortened by 1 base and J by 0 bases, with 4 bases between the two germline ends. The CDR3 loop spans 13 amino acids. Germline-derived CDR1 and CDR2 are LGHDT and YNNKEL (reference sequence). The CDR3 reads CASSQVHSYEQYF. The CDR3 DNA follows: TGTGCCAGCAGCCAAGTCCACTCCTACGAGCAGTACTTC.

In this sample, this clonotype turned up many times. This sequence joins TRBV2 and TRBJ1-2; the match to TRBD1 covers 7 bases. CDR1 is SNHLY, CDR2 FYNNEI, per germline. The CDR3 totals 14 residues. The trim removed 5 bases at V and 2 bases at J, leaving 5 bases unmatched. This CDR3 reads CASSLLQGNYGYTF. The DNA for the CDR3 is TGTGCCAGCAGTCTCCTACAGGGGAACTATGGCTACACCTTC.

This clonotype was seen a few times. The chain employs TRBV20-1 and TRBJ2-3; D is perhaps TRBD1 or TRBD2 (5 bases each). V was trimmed by 5 bases and J by 0 bases, leaving 9 bases between them. The CDR3 extends over 13 amino acids. Germline V gene sequence: CDR1 DFQATT, CDR2 SNEGSKA (reference sequence). CDR3 nucleotides: TGCAGTGCTGTGAGGGACAGCACAGATACGCAGTATTTT. This encodes CSAVRDSTDTQYF.

This clonotype was observed at least ten times. The chain links TRBV11-3 to TRBJ2-4, with D perhaps TRBD1 or TRBD2 (5 bases each). Germline V gene data show CDR1 as SGHNT and CDR2 as YENEEA. V lost 1 base to trimming and J lost 7 bases, with 11 bases between them. The CDR3 consists of 14 residues. The CDR3 nucleotides are TGTGCCAGCAGCTTAGCAGGGACGGGTAACATTCAGTACTTC. It is translated as CASSLAGTGNIQYF.

This clonotype was recorded at least ten times. The genes are TRBV20-1 and TRBJ1-3; D gene unclear. This CDR3 comprises 14 residues. V was shortened by 2 bases and J by 1 base, with 9 bases between the two germline ends. CDR1 DFQATT and CDR2 SNEGSKA come from the germline V gene (reference sequence). The CDR3 coding sequence is TGCAGTGCTAGAACATCGGGGTCTGGAAACACCATATATTTT. Translating gives CSARTSGSGNTIYF.